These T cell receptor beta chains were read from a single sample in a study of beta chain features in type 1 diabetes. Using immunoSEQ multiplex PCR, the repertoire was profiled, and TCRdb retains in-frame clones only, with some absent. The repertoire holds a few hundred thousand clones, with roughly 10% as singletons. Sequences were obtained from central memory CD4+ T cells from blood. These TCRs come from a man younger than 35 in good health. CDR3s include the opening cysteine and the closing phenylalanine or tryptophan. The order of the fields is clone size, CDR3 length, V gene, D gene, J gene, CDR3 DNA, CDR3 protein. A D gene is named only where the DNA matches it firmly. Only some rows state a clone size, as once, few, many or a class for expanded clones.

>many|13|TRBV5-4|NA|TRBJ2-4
TGTGCCAGCAGCTTGAAGGGATGGGCCATTCAGTACTTC
CASSLKGWAIQYF
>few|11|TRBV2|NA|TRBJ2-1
TGTGCCAGCAGTGCCTACAATGAGCAGTTCTTC
CASSAYNEQFF
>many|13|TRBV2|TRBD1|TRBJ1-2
TGTGCCAGTAACATACCGGGACAGCCCCCATGGACCTTC
CASNIPGQPPWTF
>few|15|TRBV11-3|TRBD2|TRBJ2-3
TGTGCCAGCAGCCCAGCGGGGCTGGAAACAGATACGCAGTATTTT
CASSPAGLETDTQYF
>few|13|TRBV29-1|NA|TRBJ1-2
TGCAGCGTTGAGAACAGGGAGGCGGATGGCTACACCTTC
CSVENREADGYTF
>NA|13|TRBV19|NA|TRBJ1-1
TGTGCCAGTAGTATAACCCTGAGGACTGAAGCTTTCTTT
CASSITLRTEAFF
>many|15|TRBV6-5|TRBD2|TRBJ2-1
TGTGCCAGCATCCTAGCGGGCCGCTCCTACAATGAGCAGTTCTTC
CASILAGRSYNEQFF
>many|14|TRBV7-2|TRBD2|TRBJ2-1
TGTGCCAGCAGCTTTAGCGGGAGCCTCAATGAGCAGTTCTTC
CASSFSGSLNEQFF
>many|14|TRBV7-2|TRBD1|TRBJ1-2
TGTGCCAGCAGCTTAGGCTGGACAGGGCTTGGCTACACCTTC
CASSLGWTGLGYTF
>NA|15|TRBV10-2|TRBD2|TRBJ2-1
TGCGCCAGCAGTTTTAGCGGGGGGGCCTACAATGAGCAGTTCTTC
CASSFSGGAYNEQFF
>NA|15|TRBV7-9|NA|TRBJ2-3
TGTGCCAGCAGCTCGGAGTATACTAGCACAGATACGCAGTATTTT
CASSSEYTSTDTQYF
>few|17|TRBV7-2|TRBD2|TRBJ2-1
TGTGCCAGCAGCTTATGGGCGGGAGGGCCGCTGTTGAATGAGCAGTTCTTC
CASSLWAGGPLLNEQFF
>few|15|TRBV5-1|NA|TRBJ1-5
TGCGCCAGCAGCCCGGGTGGGGCAGGCAATCAGCCCCAGCATTTT
CASSPGGAGNQPQHF
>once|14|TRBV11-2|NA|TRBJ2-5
TGTGCCAGCAGCTTAGTATCGCGGCAAGAGACCCAGTACTTC
CASSLVSRQETQYF
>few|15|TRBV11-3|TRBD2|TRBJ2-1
TGTGCCAGCAGCTTGAGGACTAGCGGATACAATGAGCAGTTCTTC
CASSLRTSGYNEQFF
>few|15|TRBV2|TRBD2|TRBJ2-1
TGTGCCAGCAGTCCTACTAGCGGGAGATCTAAGGAGCAGTTCTTC
CASSPTSGRSKEQFF
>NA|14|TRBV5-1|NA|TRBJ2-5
TGCGCCAGCAGCTTGTCCGGACCCCCGGAGACCCAGTACTTC
CASSLSGPPETQYF
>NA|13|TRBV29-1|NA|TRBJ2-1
TGCAGCGGAGGGGGGGTCTCCTACAATGAGCAGTTCTTC
CSGGGVSYNEQFF
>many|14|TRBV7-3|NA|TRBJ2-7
TGTGCCAGCAGCTTGGGCCCAACGACCTACGAGCAGTACTTC
CASSLGPTTYEQYF
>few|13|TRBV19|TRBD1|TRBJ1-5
TGTGCCAGTAGTATCGACAGGGCCTGGCCCCAGCATTTT
CASSIDRAWPQHF
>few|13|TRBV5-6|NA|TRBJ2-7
TGTGCCAGCAGCTTGAAGGACAGATACGAGCAGTACTTC
CASSLKDRYEQYF
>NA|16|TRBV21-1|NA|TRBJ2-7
TGTGCCAGCAGCAAACTGCAGCGGGAACCCACCTACGAGCAGTACTTC
CASSKLQREPTYEQYF
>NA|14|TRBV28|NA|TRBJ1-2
TGTGCCAGCAGTTTACATGCAGGGGAGAAAGGCTACACCTTC
CASSLHAGEKGYTF
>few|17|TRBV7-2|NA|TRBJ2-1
TGTGCCAGCAGCTTACTCCCGGTGGGAGCTGTCTACAATGAGCAGTTCTTC
CASSLLPVGAVYNEQFF
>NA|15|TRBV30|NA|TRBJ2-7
TGTGCCTGGAGTGTACGCAGCGCGAGCTCCTACGAGCAGTACTTC
CAWSVRSASSYEQYF
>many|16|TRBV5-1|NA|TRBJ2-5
TGCGCCAGCAGCTTGGGACAGACAACGGCGAAGGAGACCCAGTACTTC
CASSLGQTTAKETQYF
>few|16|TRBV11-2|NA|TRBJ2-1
TGTGCCAGCAGCCTAACAACAGGGCGCCCCTACAATGAGCAGTTCTTC
CASSLTTGRPYNEQFF
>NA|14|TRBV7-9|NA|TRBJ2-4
TGTGCCAGCAGCTTAGGCCTGGCCCATGACATTCAGTACTTC
CASSLGLAHDIQYF
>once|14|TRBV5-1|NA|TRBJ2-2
TGCGCCAGCAGCCCAGGACCTAACACCGGGGAGCTGTTTTTT
CASSPGPNTGELFF
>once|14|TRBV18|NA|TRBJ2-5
TGTGCCAGCTCACCAGTGGCGCAGAGGGAGACCCAGTACTTC
CASSPVAQRETQYF
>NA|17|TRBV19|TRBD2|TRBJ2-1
TGTGCCAGTAGTACCCTAGGTCTAGCGGGGGGCTACAATGAGCAGTTCTTC
CASSTLGLAGGYNEQFF
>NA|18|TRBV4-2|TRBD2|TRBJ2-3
TGTGCCAGCAGCTTGGCCGTAAGCGGGACCGGCCTAACAGATACGCAGTATTTT
CASSLAVSGTGLTDTQYF
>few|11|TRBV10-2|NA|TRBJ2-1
TGCGCCAGCAGTGAAAGTCGGCAGCCGTTCTTC
CASSESRQPFF
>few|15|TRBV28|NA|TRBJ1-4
TGTGCCAGCAGCGAAAGCACAGCAACTAATGAAAAACTGTTTTTT
CASSESTATNEKLFF
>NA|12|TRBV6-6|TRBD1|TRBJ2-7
TGTGCCAGCAGTAGACAGGGATACGAGCAGTACTTC
CASSRQGYEQYF
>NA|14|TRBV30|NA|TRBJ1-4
TGTGCCTGGAGCCACGAATACCAGGGTGAAAAACTGTTTTTT
CAWSHEYQGEKLFF
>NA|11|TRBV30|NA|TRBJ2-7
TGTGCGGCCGCCGAAACCTACGAGCAGTACTTC
CAAAETYEQYF
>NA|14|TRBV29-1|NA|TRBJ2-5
TGCAGCGTTGAAGATCTGGTAACCCAAGAGACCCAGTACTTC
CSVEDLVTQETQYF
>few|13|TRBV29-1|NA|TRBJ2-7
TGCAGCGTTGATGGGACAAAAAAAAACGAGCAGTACTTC
CSVDGTKKNEQYF
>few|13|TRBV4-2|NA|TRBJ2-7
TGTGCCAGCAGCCAAGAAGGGAGCTACGAGCAGTACTTC
CASSQEGSYEQYF
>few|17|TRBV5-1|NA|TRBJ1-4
TGCGCCAGCAGACCTGACGGAACCTCCTGGACTAATGAAAAACTGTTTTTT
CASRPDGTSWTNEKLFF
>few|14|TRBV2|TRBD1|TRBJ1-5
TGTGCCAGCAGCGGGACAGGGGGCTTCCAGCCCCAGCATTTT
CASSGTGGFQPQHF